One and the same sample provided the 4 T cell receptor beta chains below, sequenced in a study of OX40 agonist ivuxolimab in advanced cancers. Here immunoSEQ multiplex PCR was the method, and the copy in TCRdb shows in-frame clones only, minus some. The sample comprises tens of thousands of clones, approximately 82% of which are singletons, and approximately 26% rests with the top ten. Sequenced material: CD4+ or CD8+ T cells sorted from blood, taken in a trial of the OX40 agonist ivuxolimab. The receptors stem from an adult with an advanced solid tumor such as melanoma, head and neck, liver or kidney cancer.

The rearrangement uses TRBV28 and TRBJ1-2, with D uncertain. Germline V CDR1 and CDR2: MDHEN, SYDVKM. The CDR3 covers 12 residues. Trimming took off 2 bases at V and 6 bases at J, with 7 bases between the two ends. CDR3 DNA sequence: TGTGCCAGCAGTTTACGGCAGGATGGCTACACCTTC. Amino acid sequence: CASSLRQDGYTF.

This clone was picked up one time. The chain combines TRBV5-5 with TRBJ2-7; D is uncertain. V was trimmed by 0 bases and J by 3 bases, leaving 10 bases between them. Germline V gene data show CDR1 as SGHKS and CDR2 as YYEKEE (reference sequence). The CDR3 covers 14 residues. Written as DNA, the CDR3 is TGTGCCAGCAGCTTGGCTCCCCACGACTACGAGCAGTACTTC. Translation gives CASSLAPHDYEQYF.

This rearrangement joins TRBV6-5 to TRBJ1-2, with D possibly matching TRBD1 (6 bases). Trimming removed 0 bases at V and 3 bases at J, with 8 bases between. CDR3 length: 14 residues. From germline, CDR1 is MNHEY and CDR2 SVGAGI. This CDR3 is CASSYSWGHYGYTF. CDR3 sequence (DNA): TGTGCCAGCAGTTACTCGTGGGGGCACTATGGCTACACCTTC.

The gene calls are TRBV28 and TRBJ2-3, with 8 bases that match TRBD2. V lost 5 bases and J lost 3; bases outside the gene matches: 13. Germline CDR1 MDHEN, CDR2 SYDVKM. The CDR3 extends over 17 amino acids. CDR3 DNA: TGTGCCAGCAGTCCCCGGACTAGCCTGGTTGTGACAGATACGCAGTATTTT. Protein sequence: CASSPRTSLVVTDTQYF.